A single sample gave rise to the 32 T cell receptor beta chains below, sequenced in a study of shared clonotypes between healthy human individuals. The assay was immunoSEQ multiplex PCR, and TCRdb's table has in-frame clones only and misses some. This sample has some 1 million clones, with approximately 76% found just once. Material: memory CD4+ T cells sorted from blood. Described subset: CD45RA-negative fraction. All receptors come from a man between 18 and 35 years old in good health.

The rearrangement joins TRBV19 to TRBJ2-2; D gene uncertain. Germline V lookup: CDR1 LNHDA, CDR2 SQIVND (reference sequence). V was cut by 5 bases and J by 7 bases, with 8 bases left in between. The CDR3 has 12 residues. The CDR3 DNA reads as TGTGCCAGTAGTCCCCAACTCGGGGAGCTGTTTTTT. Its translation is CASSPQLGELFF.

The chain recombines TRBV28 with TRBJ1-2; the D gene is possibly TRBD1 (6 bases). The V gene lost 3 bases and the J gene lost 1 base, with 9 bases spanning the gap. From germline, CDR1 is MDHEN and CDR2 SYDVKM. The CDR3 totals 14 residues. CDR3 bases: TGTGCCAGCAGTTTGACAGGACTTAACTATGGCTACACCTTC. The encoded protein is CASSLTGLNYGYTF.

For the CDR3, the DNA is TGTGCCAGCAGCTTACCGGGAGGTTGGGAGACCCAGTACTTC. Encoded protein: CASSLPGGWETQYF. The chain links TRBV11-1 to TRBJ2-5, with 7 bases matching TRBD2. V was clipped by 2 bases and J by 5 bases; unmatched bases: 5. Germline V gene data show CDR1 as SGHAT and CDR2 as FQDESV (reference sequence). The CDR3 has 14 amino acids.

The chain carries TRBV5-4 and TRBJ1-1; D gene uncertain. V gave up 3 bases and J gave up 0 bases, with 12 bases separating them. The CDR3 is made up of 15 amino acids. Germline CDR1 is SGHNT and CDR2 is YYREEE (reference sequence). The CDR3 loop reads CASSSRASMNTEAFF. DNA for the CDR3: TGTGCCAGCAGCTCGAGGGCCAGCATGAACACTGAAGCTTTCTTT.

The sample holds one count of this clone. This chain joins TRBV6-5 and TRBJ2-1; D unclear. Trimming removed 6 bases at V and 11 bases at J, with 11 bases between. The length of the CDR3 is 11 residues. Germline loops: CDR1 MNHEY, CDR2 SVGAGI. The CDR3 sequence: CASRRGPKQFF. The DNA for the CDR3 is TGTGCCAGCAGACGTGGACCAAAGCAGTTCTTC.

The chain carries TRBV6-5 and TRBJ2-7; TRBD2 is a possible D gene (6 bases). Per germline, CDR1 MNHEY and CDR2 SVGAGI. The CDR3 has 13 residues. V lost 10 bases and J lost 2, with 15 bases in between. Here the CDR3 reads CATTGRATYEQYF. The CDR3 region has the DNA TGTGCCACCACCGGGAGAGCGACCTACGAGCAGTACTTC.

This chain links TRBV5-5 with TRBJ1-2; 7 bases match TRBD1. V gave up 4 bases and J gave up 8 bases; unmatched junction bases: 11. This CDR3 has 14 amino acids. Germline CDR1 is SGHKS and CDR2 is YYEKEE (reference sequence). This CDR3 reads CASSPRTGERGYTF. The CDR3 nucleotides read TGTGCCAGCAGCCCCCGGACAGGAGAACGCGGCTACACCTTC.

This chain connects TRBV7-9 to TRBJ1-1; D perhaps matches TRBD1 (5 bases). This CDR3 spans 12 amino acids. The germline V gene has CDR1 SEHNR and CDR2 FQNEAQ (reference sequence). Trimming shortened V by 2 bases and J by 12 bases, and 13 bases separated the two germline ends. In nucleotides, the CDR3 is TGTGCCAGCAGCTTATGGGAGGGGTTGACTTTCTTT. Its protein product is CASSLWEGLTFF.

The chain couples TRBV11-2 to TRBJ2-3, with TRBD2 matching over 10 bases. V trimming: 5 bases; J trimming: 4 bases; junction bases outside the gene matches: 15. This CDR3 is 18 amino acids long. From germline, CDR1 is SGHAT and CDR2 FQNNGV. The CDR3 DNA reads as TGTGCCAGCAGCCCCCGGGTAATAGCGGGAGGAGTAGCAGATACGCAGTATTTT. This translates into CASSPRVIAGGVADTQYF.

The CDR3 DNA reads as TGTGCCAGTAGTAGGAGGGGCGGCAACACTGAAGCTTTCTTT. This gives the protein CASSRRGGNTEAFF. This chain joins TRBV19 and TRBJ1-1, with a tentative D call TRBD1 (5 bases). Trimming shortened V by 4 bases and J by 2 bases, and 11 bases separated the two germline ends. From germline, CDR1 is LNHDA and CDR2 SQIVND (reference sequence). The CDR3 extends over 14 amino acids.

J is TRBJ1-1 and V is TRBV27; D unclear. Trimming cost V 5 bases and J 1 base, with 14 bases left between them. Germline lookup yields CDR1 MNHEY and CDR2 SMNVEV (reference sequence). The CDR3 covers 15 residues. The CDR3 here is CASSPRHVRNTEAFF. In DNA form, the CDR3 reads TGTGCCAGCAGTCCTAGACATGTGAGGAACACTGAAGCTTTCTTT.

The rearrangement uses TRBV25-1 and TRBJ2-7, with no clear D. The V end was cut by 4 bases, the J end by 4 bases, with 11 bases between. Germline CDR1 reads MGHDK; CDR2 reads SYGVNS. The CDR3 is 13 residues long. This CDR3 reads CASSARQSYEQYF. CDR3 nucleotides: TGTGCCAGCAGTGCAAGGCAGTCATACGAGCAGTACTTC.

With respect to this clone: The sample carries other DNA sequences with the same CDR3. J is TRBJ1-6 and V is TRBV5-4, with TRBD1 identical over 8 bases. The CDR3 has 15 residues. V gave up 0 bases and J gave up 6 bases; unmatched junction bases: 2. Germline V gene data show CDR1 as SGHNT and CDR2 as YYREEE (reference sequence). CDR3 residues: CASSLAGTGNSPLHF. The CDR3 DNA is TGTGCCAGCAGCTTGGCCGGGACAGGTAATTCACCCCTCCACTTT.

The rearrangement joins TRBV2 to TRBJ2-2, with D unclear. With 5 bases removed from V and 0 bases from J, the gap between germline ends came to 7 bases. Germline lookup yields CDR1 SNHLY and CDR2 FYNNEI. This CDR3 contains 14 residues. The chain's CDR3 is CASSPNANTGELFF. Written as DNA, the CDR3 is TGTGCCAGCAGTCCCAACGCGAACACCGGGGAGCTGTTTTTT.

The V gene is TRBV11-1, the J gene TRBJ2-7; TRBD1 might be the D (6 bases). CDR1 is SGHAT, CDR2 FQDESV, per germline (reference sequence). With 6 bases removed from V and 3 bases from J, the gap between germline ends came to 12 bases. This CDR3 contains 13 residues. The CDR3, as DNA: TGTGCCAGCAGTTTCACCAGGGGCTACGAGCAGTACTTC. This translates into CASSFTRGYEQYF.

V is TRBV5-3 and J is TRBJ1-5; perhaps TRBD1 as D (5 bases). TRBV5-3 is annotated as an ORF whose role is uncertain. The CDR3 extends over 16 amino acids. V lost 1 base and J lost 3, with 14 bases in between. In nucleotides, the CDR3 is TGTGCCAGAAGCTTGAGGTGGACGGGGGACAATCAGCCCCAGCATTTT. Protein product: CARSLRWTGDNQPQHF.

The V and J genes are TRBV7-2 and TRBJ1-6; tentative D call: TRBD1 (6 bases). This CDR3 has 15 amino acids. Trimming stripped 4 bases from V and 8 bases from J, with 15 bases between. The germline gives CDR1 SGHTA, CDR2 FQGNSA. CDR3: CASSSPLRGDSPLHF. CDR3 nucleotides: TGTGCCAGCAGCTCCCCCCTCAGGGGCGATTCACCCCTCCACTTT.

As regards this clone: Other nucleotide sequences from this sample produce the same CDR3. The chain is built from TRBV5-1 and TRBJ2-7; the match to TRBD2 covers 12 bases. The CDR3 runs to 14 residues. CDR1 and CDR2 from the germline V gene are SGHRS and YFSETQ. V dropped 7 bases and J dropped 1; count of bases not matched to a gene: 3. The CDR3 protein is CASSTSGGSYEQYF. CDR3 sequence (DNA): TGCGCCAGCTCGACTAGCGGGGGTTCCTACGAGCAGTACTTC. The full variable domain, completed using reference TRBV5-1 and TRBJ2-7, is KAGVTQTPRYLIKTRGQQVTLSCSPISGHRSVSWYQQTPGQGLQFLFEYFSETQRNKGNFPGRFSGRQFSNSRSEMNVSTLELGDSALYLCASSTSGGSYEQYFGPGTRLTVT.

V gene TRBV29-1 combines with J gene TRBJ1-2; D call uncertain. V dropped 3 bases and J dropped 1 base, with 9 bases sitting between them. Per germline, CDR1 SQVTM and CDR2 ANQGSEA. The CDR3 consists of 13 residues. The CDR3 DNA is TGCAGCGTTGACTCAGACGGTAACTATGGCTACACCTTC. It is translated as CSVDSDGNYGYTF.

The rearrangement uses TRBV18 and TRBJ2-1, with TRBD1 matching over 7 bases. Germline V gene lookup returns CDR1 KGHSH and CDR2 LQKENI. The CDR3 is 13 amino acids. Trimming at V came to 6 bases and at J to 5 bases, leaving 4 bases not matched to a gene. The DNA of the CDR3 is TGTGCCAGCTCCCGGGACAGCAACAATGAGCAGTTCTTC. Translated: CASSRDSNNEQFF.

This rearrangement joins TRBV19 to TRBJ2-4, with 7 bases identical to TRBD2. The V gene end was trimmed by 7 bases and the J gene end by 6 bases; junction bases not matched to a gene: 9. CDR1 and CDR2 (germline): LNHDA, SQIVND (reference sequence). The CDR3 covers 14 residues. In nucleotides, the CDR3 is TGTGCCAGTATGGAGTCTGGCGGGGGAAACATTCAGTACTTC. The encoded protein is CASMESGGGNIQYF.

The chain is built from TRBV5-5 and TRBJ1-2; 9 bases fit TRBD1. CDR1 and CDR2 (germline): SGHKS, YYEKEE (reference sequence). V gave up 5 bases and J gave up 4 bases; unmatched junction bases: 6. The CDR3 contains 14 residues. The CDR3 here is CASRGTGSSYGYTF. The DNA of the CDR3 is TGTGCCAGCAGGGGGACAGGGAGTTCCTATGGCTACACCTTC.

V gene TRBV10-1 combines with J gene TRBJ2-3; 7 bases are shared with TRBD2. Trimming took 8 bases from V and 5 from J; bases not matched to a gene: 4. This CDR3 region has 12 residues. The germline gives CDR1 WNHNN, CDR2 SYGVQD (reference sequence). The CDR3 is CASSLAEDTQYF. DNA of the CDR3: TGCGCCAGCTCGCTAGCGGAAGATACGCAGTATTTT.

The CDR3 DNA reads as TGTGCCAGCAGCTTAATGGGACAGCGGGAGCAGTACTTC. Residues: CASSLMGQREQYF. The chain combines TRBV11-3 with TRBJ2-7, with TRBD1 matching 7 bases. The length of the CDR3 is 13 residues. V trimming: 2 bases; J trimming: 7 bases; junction bases outside the gene matches: 5. Germline assignment: CDR1 SGHNT and CDR2 YENEEA.

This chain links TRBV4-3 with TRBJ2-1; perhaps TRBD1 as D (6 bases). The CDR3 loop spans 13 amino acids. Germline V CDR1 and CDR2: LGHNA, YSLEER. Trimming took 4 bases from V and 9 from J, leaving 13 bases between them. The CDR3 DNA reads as TGCGCCAGCAGCCGGATAGGGACACTTGAGCAGTTCTTC. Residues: CASSRIGTLEQFF.

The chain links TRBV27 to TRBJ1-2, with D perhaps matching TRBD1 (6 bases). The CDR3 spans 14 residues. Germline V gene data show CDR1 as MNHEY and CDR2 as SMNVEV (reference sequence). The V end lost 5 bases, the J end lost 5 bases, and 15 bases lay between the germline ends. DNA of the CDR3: TGTGCCAGCAGTCCGCGGACAGCGGGGTATGGCTACACCTTC. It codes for CASSPRTAGYGYTF.

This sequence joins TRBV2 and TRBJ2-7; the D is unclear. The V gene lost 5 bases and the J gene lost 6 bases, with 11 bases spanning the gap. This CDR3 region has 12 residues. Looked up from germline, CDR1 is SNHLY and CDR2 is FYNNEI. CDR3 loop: CASSSARGEQYF. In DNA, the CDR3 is TGTGCCAGCAGTTCAGCCAGAGGCGAGCAGTACTTC.

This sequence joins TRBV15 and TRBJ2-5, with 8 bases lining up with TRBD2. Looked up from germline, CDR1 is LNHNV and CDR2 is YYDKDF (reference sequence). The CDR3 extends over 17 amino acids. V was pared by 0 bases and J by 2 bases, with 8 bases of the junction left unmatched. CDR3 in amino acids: CATSRDRAAGDQETQYF. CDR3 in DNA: TGTGCCACCAGCAGAGATCGTGCAGCGGGGGATCAAGAGACCCAGTACTTC.

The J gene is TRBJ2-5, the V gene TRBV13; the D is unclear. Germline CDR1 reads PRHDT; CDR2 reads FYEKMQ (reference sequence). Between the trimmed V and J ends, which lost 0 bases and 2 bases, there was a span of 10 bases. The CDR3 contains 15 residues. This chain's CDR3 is CASSLGDQKQETQYF. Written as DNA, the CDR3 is TGTGCCAGCAGCTTAGGGGACCAGAAACAAGAGACCCAGTACTTC. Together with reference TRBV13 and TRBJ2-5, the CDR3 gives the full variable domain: AAGVIQSPRHLIKEKRETATLKCYPIPRHDTVYWYQQGPGQDPQFLISFYEKMQSDKGSIPDRFSAQQFSDYHSELNMSSLELGDSALYFCASSLGDQKQETQYFGPGTRLLVL.

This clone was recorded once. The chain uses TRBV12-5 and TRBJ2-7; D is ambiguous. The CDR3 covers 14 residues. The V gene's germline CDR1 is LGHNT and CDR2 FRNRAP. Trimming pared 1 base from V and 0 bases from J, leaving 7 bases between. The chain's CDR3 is CASGLGAVSYEQYF. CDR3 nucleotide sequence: TGTGCTAGTGGTTTGGGGGCGGTCTCCTACGAGCAGTACTTC.

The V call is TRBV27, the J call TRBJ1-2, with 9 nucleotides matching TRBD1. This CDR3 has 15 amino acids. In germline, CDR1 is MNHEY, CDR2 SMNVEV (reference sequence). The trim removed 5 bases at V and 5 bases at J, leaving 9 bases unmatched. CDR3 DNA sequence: TGTGCCAGCAGTGGGACCGGGACAGGGTATTATGGCTACACCTTC. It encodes CASSGTGTGYYGYTF.

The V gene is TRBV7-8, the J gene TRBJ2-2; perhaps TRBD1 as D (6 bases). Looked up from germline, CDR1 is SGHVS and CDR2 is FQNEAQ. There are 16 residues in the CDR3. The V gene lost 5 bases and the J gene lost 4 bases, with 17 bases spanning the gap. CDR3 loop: CASSRTGQETTGELFF. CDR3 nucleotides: TGTGCCAGCAGCAGAACAGGGCAAGAAACCACCGGGGAGCTGTTTTTT.